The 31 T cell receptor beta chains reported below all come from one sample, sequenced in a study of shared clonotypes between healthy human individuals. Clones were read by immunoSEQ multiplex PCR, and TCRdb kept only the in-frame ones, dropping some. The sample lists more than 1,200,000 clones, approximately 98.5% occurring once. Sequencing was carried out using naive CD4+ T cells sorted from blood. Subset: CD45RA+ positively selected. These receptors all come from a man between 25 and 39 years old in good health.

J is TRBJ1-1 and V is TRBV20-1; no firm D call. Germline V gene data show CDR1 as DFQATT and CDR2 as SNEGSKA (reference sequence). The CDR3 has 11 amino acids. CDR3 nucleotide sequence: TGCAGCGCTTACAGTAACACTGAAGCTTTCTTT. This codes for CSAYSNTEAFF.

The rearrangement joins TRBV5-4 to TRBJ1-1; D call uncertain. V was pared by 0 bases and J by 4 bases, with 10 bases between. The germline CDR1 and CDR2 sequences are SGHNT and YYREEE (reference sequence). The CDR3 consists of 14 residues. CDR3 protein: CASSLAVGSTEAFF. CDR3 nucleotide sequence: TGTGCCAGCAGCTTGGCCGTAGGGTCCACTGAAGCTTTCTTT.

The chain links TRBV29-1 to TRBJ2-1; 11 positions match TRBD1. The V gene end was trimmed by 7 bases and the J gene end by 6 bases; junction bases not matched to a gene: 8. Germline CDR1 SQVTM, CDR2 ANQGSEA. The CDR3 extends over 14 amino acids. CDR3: CSAGDRGNPNEQFF. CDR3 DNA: TGCAGCGCCGGGGACAGGGGGAATCCCAATGAGCAGTTCTTC.

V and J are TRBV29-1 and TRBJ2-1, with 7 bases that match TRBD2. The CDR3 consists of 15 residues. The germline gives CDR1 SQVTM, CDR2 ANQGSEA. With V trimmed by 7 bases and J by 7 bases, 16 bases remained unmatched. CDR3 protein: CSAKGRLAALNEQFF. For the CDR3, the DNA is TGCAGCGCGAAAGGGAGGCTAGCGGCGTTGAATGAGCAGTTCTTC.

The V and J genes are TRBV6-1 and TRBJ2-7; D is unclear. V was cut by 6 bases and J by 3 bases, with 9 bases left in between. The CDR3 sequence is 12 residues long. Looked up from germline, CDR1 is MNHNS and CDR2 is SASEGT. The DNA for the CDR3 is TGTGCCAGCAGCAGACCGAACTACGAGCAGTACTTC. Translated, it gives CASSRPNYEQYF.

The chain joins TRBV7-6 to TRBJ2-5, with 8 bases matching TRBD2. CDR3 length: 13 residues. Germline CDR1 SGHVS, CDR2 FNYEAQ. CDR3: CASGREDQETQYF. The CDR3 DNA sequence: TGTGCGAGTGGGCGGGAGGACCAAGAGACCCAGTACTTC. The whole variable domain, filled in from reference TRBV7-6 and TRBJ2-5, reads GAGVSQSPRYKVTKRGQDVALRCDPISGHVSLYWYRQALGQGPEFLTYFNYEAQQDKSGLPNDRFSAERPEGSISTLTIQRTEQRDSAMYRCASGREDQETQYFGPGTRLLVL.

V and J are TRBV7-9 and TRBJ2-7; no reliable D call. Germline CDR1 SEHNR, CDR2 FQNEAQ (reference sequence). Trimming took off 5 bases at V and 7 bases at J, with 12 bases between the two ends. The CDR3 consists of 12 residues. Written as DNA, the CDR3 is TGTGCCAGCAGCCCCCAGGTTCTGGAGCAGTACTTC. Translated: CASSPQVLEQYF.

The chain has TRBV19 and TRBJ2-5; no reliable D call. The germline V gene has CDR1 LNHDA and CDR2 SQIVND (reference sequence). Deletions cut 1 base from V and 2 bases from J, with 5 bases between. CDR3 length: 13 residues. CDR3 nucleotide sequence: TGTGCCAGTAGTATAGTGCGGCAAGAGACCCAGTACTTC. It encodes CASSIVRQETQYF.

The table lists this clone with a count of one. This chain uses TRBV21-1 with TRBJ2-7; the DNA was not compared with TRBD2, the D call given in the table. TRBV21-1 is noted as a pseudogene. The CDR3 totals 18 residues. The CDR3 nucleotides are TGTGCCAGCGATTCGGGGGGCGCGGGAGGGCCTCCTTTCGACGAGCAGTACTTC. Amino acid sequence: CASDSGGAGGPPFDEQYF.

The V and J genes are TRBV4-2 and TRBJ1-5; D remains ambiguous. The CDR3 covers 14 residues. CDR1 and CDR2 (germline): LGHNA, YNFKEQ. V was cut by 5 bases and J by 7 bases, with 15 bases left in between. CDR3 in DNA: TGTGCCAGCAGCATCCTGCAAGGGATGCAGCCCCAGCATTTT. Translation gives CASSILQGMQPQHF.

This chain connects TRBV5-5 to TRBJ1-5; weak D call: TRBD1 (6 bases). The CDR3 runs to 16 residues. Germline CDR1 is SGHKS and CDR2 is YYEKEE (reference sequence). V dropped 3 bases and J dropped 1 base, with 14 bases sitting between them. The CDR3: CASSSAARGSNQPQHF. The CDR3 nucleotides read TGTGCCAGCAGCTCAGCGGCCAGGGGCAGCAATCAGCCCCAGCATTTT.

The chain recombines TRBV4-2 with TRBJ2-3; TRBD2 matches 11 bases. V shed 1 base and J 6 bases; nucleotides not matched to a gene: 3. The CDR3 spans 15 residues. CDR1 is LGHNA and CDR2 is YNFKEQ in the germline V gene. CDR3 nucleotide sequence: TGTGCCAGCAGCCAAGGGGCTAGCGGGAGGGATACGCAGTATTTT. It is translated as CASSQGASGRDTQYF.

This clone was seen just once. CDR3 amino acids: CASSLGPRDSNQPQHF. The CDR3 nucleotides are TGTGCCAGCAGCTTAGGGCCCCGGGACAGCAATCAGCCCCAGCATTTT. J is TRBJ1-5 and V is TRBV7-9; the D gene is possibly TRBD1 (5 bases). This CDR3 comprises 16 residues. CDR1 and CDR2 from the germline V gene are SEHNR and FQNEAQ (reference sequence). V lost 1 base and J lost 1, with 11 bases in between. Combining the CDR3 with reference TRBV7-9 and TRBJ1-5 gives the whole variable domain DTGVSQNPRHKITKRGQNVTFRCDPISEHNRLYWYRQTLGQGPEFLTYFQNEAQLEKSRLLSDRFSAERPKGSFSTLEIQRTEQGDSAMYLCASSLGPRDSNQPQHFGDGTRLSIL.

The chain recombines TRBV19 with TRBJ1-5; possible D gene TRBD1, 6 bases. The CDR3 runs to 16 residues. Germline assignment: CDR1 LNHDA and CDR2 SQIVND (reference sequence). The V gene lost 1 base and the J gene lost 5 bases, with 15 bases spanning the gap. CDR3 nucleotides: TGTGCCAGTAGTATAGGTCCGACCCGGGGGCATCAGCCCCAGCATTTT. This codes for CASSIGPTRGHQPQHF.

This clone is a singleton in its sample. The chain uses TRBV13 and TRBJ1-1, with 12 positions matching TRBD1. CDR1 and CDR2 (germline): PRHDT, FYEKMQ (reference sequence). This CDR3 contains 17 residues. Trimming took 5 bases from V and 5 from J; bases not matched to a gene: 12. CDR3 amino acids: CASSRKDLGQGATEAFF. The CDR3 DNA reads TGTGCCAGCAGCAGGAAAGACCTGGGACAGGGGGCGACTGAAGCTTTCTTT.

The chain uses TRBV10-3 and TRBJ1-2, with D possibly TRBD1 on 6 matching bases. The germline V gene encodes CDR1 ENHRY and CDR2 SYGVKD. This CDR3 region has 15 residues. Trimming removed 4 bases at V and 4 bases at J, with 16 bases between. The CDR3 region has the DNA TGTGCCATCAGTGGAATGACAGGTATCTTCTATGGCTACACCTTC. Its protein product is CAISGMTGIFYGYTF.

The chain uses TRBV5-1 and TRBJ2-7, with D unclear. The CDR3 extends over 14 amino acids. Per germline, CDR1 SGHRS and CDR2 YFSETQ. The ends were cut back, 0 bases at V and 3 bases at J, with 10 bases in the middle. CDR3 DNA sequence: TGCGCCAGCAGCTTGGAACTCCACCGCTACGAGCAGTACTTC. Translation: CASSLELHRYEQYF.

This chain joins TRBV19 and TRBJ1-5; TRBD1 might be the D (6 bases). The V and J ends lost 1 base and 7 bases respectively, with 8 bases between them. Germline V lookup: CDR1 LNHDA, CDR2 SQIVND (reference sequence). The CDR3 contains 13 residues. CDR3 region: CASSIVGAQPQHF. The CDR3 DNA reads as TGTGCCAGTAGTATAGTGGGGGCACAGCCCCAGCATTTT.

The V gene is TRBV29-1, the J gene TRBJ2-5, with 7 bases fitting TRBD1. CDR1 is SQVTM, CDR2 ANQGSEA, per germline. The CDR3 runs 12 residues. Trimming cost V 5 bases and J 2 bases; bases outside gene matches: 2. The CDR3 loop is CSVNRGQETQYF. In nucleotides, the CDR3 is TGCAGCGTTAACAGGGGTCAAGAGACCCAGTACTTC.

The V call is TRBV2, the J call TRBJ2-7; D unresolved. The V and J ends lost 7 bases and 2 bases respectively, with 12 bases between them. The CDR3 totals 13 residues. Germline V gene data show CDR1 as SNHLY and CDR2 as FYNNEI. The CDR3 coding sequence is TGTGCCAGCACCGAGGACGGGCCCTACGAGCAGTACTTC. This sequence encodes CASTEDGPYEQYF.

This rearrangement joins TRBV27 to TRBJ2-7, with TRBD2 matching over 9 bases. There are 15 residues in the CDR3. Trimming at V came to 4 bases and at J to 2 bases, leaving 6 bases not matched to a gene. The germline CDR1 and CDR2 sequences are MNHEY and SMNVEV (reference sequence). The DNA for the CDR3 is TGTGCCAGCAGTTCCGGGGCTAGCGGGACCTACGAGCAGTACTTC. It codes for CASSSGASGTYEQYF.

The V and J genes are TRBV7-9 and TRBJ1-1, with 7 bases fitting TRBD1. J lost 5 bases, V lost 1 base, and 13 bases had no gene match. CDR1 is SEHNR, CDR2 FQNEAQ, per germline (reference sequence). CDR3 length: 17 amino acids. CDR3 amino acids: CASSLVTLRQGGTEAFF. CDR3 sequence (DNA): TGTGCCAGCAGCTTAGTCACCCTTAGACAGGGAGGAACTGAAGCTTTCTTT.

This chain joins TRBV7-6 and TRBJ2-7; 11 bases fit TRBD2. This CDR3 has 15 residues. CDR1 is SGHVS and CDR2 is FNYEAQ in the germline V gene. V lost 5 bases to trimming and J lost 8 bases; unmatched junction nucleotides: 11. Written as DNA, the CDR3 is TGTGCCAGCAGCCCCCGGGGACTAGCGGACTGGAAGCAGTACTTC. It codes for CASSPRGLADWKQYF. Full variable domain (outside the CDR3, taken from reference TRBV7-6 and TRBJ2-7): GAGVSQSPRYKVTKRGQDVALRCDPISGHVSLYWYRQALGQGPEFLTYFNYEAQQDKSGLPNDRFSAERPEGSISTLTIQRTEQRDSAMYRCASSPRGLADWKQYFGPGTRLTVT.

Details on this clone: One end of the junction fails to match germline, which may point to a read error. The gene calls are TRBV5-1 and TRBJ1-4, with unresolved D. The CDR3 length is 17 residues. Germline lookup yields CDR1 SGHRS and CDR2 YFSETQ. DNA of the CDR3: TGCGCCAGCAGCTTGGTAATCCCCGGCCTGCCTAACGAAAAACTGTTTTTT. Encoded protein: CASSLVIPGLPNEKLFF. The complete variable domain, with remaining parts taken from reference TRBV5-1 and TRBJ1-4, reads KAGVTQTPRYLIKTRGQQVTLSCSPISGHRSVSWYQQTPGQGLQFLFEYFSETQRNKGNFPGRFSGRQFSNSRSEMNVSTLELGDSALYLCASSLVIPGLPNEKLFFGSGTQLSVL.

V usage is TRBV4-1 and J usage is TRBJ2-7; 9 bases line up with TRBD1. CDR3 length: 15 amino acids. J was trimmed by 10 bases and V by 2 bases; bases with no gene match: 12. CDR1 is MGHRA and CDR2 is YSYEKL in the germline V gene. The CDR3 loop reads CASSQNEGQGFLQYF. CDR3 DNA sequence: TGCGCCAGCAGCCAAAATGAGGGACAGGGCTTTCTTCAGTACTTC.

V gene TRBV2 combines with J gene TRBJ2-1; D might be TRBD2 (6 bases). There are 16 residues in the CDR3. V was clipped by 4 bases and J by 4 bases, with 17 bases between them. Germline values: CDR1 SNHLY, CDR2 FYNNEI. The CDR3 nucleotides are TGTGCCAGCAGTGTCCCCGGGACTCCGAATTACAATGAGCAGTTCTTC. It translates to CASSVPGTPNYNEQFF.

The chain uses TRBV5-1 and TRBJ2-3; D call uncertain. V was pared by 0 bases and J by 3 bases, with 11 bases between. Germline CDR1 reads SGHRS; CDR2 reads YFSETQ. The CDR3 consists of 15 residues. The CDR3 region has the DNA TGCGCCAGCAGCTTGGCCGGTTGGGGAACAGATACGCAGTATTTT. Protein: CASSLAGWGTDTQYF.

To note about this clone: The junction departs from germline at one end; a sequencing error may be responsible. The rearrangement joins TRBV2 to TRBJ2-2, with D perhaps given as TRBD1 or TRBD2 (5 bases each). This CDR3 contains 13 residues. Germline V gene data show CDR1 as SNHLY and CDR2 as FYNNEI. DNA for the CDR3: TGTGCCAGCAGTGAAGCGCTCGGGGCTTCAGCCCTTTTT. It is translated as CASSEALGASALF.

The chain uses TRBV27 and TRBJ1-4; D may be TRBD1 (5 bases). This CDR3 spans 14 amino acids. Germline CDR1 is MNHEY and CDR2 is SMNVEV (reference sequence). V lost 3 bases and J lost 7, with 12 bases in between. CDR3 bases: TGTGCCAGCAGTTTGGTGGGGCACGGTGAAAAACTGTTTTTT. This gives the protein CASSLVGHGEKLFF.

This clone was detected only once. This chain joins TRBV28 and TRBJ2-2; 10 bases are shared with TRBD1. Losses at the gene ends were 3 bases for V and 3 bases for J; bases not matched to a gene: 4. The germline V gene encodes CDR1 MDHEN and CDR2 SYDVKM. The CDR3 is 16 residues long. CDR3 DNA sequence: TGTGCCAGCAGTTTCGACAGGGGGCGCGACACCGGGGAGCTGTTTTTT. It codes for CASSFDRGRDTGELFF.

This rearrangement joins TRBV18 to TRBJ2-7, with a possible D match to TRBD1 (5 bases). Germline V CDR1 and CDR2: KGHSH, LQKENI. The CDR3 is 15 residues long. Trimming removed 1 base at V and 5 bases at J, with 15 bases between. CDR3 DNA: TGTGCCAGCTCACCACTCCCACAGGTTCCCCACGAGCAGTACTTC. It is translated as CASSPLPQVPHEQYF.